Shown below are 8 T cell receptor beta chains from a single sample sequenced in a study of cytomegalovirus exposure and HLA in healthy donors. This PCR relied on a set of 60 Vbeta primers and 13 Jbeta primers. Generated by immunoSEQ multiplex PCR, the TCRdb table keeps only in-frame clones and is missing some. Of around 40,000 clones listed, approximately 90% are singletons. The material sequenced was PBMCs. These receptor sequences come from a woman aged 35 to 49 in good health and CMV-seropositive.

This chain links TRBV28 with TRBJ2-3; TRBD2 matches 14 bases. Germline assignment: CDR1 MDHEN and CDR2 SYDVKM. This CDR3 has 16 amino acids. The junction had 4 bases not matched to a gene; V was cut back by 3 bases and J by 5 bases. For the CDR3, the DNA is TGTGCCAGCAGTTTGGGACTAGCGGGAGTGGGAGATACGCAGTATTTT. Translation gives CASSLGLAGVGDTQYF.

The chain has TRBV28 and TRBJ1-2; no firm D call. The germline gives CDR1 MDHEN, CDR2 SYDVKM. This CDR3 has 13 residues. V lost 2 bases to trimming and J lost 3 bases, with 7 bases between them. In DNA form, the CDR3 reads TGTGCCAGCAGTTTAACAGTCGACTATGGCTACACCTTC. It yields the protein CASSLTVDYGYTF.

This chain links TRBV5-4 with TRBJ2-2, with D perhaps matching TRBD2 (6 bases). V gave up 2 bases and J gave up 4 bases, with 15 bases separating them. The CDR3 is 16 residues long. The germline V gene encodes CDR1 SGHNT and CDR2 YYREEE (reference sequence). The CDR3 bases are TGTGCCAGCAGCTTCGAAACTAGCCGGGTCACCGGGGAGCTGTTTTTT. It translates to CASSFETSRVTGELFF.

This chain joins TRBV5-1 and TRBJ2-7; 10 positions match TRBD2. Germline CDR1 reads SGHRS; CDR2 reads YFSETQ. The V segment lost 0 bases and the J segment 6 bases; nucleotides outside the gene matches: 9. The length of the CDR3 is 16 residues. The chain's CDR3 is CASSLGRVTSGFEQYF. CDR3 nucleotide sequence: TGCGCCAGCAGCTTGGGGCGTGTGACTAGCGGGTTCGAGCAGTACTTC.

The chain joins TRBV18 to TRBJ2-2; no firm D call. This CDR3 spans 13 amino acids. The germline V and J ends were trimmed by 2 bases and 3 bases, with 4 bases remaining between them. Per the germline V gene, CDR1 is KGHSH and CDR2 is LQKENI. The CDR3 DNA sequence: TGTGCCAGCTCACCAGACTACACCGGGGAGCTGTTTTTT. Translation: CASSPDYTGELFF.

The chain carries TRBV28 and TRBJ1-5, with D hard to call. The germline V gene has CDR1 MDHEN and CDR2 SYDVKM. This CDR3 spans 13 amino acids. V was cut by 5 bases and J by 12 bases, with 17 bases left in between. CDR3 sequence reads: CASSKPRGHSQHF. CDR3 bases: TGTGCCAGCAGTAAACCCCGGGGTCACAGCCAGCATTTT. The full variable domain, in which reference TRBV28 and TRBJ1-5 provide the parts outside the CDR3, is DVKVTQSSRYLVKRTGEKVFLECVQDMDHENMFWYRQDPGLGLRLIYFSYDVKMKEKGDIPEGYSVSREKKERFSLILESASTNQTSMYLCASSKPRGHSQHFGDGTRLSIL.

V is TRBV27 and J is TRBJ2-6; perhaps TRBD2 as D (5 bases). The CDR3 is 16 residues long. Per germline, CDR1 MNHEY and CDR2 SMNVEV (reference sequence). V was pared by 4 bases and J by 0 bases, with 10 bases between. DNA of the CDR3: TGTGCCAGCAGTTCCGGACTGAGCTCTGGGGCCAACGTCCTGACTTTC. This gives the protein CASSSGLSSGANVLTF. Combining the CDR3 with reference TRBV27 and TRBJ2-6 gives the whole variable domain EAQVTQNPRYLITVTGKKLTVTCSQNMNHEYMSWYRQDPGLGLRQIYYSMNVEVTDKGDVPEGYKVSRKEKRNFPLILESPSPNQTSLYFCASSSGLSSGANVLTFGAGSRLTVL.

The chain uses TRBV5-5 and TRBJ2-1, with D unclear. Germline assignment: CDR1 SGHKS and CDR2 YYEKEE (reference sequence). This CDR3 has 11 residues. V lost 2 bases and J lost 9, with 6 bases in between. CDR3 sequence: CASSFSFEQFF. For the CDR3, the DNA is TGTGCCAGCAGCTTTTCCTTTGAGCAGTTCTTC.